This T cell receptor beta chain appears in the sequencing data of a study of beta chain features in type 1 diabetes. Study-wide background: Age, gender and cell yields were similar between patients and healthy donors.

General study findings and limits: All four CD4+ subsets of Type 1 diabetes patients contained TCRB CDR3s that were moderately but significantly shorter. Naive, central memory and Treg TCRB repertoires appeared more alike in patients than in healthy donors.

The sequenced template was cDNA made from the entire isolated RNA. The table came from immunoSEQ multiplex PCR; TCRdb's copy has only in-frame clones and leaves some out. This sample yields under 350,000 clones, of which 20% to 25% are seen a single time; around 0.011% belongs to the top ten. Worth noting for this clone: The antigen is not known.

This sequence originates from a woman aged 25 to 39 with type 1 diabetes. Source material: naive CD4+ T cells from blood.

The CDR3 reads CAISGGQPNQPQHF. CDR3 coding DNA: TGTGCCATCAGTGGCGGACAGCCCAATCAGCCCCAGCATTTT. The rearrangement links TRBV10-3 to TRBJ1-5, with TRBD1 as a possible D gene (6 bases). Germline loops: CDR1 ENHRY, CDR2 SYGVKD. V lost 4 bases and J lost 3, with 10 bases in between. This CDR3 has 14 residues.